This TCR beta chain derives from a study of blood T cell repertoires in COVID-19. Study at large: COVID-19 samples from acute and convalescent phases originated in the United States, Italy and Spain. The cDNA or gDNA used as material had been derived from T cells, B-cell-depleted T cells, or PBMCs.

The CDR3 totals 14 residues. Germline CDR1 reads SGHTA; CDR2 reads FQGTGA. The trim removed 3 bases at V and 4 bases at J, leaving 5 bases unmatched. Authors' analysis steps: Using reference gene primer amplification, nucleated cell counts were estimated. The repertoire was sequenced with immunoSEQ multiplex PCR; TCRdb's copy has only in-frame clones and lacks some. V, J and clone size are those of that table, while D and trimming were read from the DNA. The top ten clones hold approximately 9% of a sample with 280,000 or so clones, around 82% of them seen once. The receptor comes from a woman in her fifties or sixties who had recovered from COVID-19. The sequenced sample consisted of peripheral blood. This chain connects TRBV7-3 to TRBJ1-2, with TRBD1 matching over 7 bases. The CDR3 DNA reads as TGTGCCAGCAGCTTGAACAGGGGATCCTATGGCTACACCTTC. Residues: CASSLNRGSYGYTF.